This entry concerns a single T cell receptor (beta chain). What it binds is not known. The data belong to a study of blood T cells in healthy people across ages. Study at large: Roughly one uniquely barcoded beta molecule per two T cells was captured.

Primed by a sample-barcoded 5' primer and a J-beta primer mix, a second PCR proceeded for roughly 6 to 12 cycles. Each cDNA molecule carried a tag from a template-switch adaptor that contained 12 random nucleotides. A minimum of 3 million CDR3-containing paired-end reads was obtained for each sample. Via MiXCR, TCRdb re-called the 5' RACE reads, giving one row per CDR3 protein. The table includes 1,500,000 or so distinct CDR3 sequences, roughly 64% detected once. Findings of the study overall: Unknown donor CMV status possibly confounded expanded clonotype changes.

The V gene's germline CDR1 is SNHLY and CDR2 FYNNEI. The V and J ends lost 4 bases and 13 bases, in that order; junction bases with no gene match: 12. CDR3 length: 15 amino acids. Material for sequencing was blood. This sequence joins TRBV2 and TRBJ2-4; 11 positions match TRBD2. The source of this sequence is a man aged 18 to 30 in good health. The chain's CDR3 is CASSGGTSGYYKQYF. The CDR3 region has the DNA TGTGCCAGCAGTGGTGGGACTAGCGGATACTATAAGCAGTACTTC. The whole variable domain, filled in from reference TRBV2 and TRBJ2-4, reads EPEVTQTPSHQVTQMGQEVILRCVPISNHLYFYWYRQILGQKVEFLVSFYNNEISEKSEIFDDQFSVERPDGSNFTLKIRSTKLEDSAMYFCASSGGTSGYYKQYFGAGTRLSVL.